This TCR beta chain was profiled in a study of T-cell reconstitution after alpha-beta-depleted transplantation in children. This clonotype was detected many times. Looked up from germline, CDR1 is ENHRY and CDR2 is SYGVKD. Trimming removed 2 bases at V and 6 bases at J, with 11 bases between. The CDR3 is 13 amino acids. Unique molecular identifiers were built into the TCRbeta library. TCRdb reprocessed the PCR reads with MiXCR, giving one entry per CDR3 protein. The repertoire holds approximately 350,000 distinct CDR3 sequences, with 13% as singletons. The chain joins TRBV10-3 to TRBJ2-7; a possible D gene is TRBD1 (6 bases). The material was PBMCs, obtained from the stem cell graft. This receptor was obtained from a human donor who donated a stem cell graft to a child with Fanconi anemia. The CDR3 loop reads CAISETGISEQYV. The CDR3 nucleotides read TGTGCCATCAGTGAGACAGGGATCTCCGAGCAGTACGTC.